What follows are 20 T cell receptor beta chains derived from one specimen sequenced in a study of shared clonotypes between healthy human individuals. Repertoires were generated with immunoSEQ multiplex PCR, while TCRdb's copy carries only in-frame clones and drops some. Of 1.6 million or so clones listed, approximately 98.5% are singletons. Sequenced input: naive CD4+ T cells sorted from blood. Subset in this sample: CD45RA+ positively selected. Receptors were obtained from a man aged 25-45 years in good health.

Comment on this clone: The same CDR3 can be traced to other DNA sequences in this sample. The chain combines TRBV18 with TRBJ2-1; 7 nucleotides match TRBD1. Trimming at V came to 6 bases and at J to 3 bases, leaving 8 bases not matched to a gene. Germline CDR1 and CDR2: KGHSH and LQKENI. The CDR3 totals 15 residues. The CDR3 DNA reads as TGTGCCAGCTCCCCTGGGGCAGGGGGCTACAATGAGCAGTTCTTC. Its protein product is CASSPGAGGYNEQFF.

The chain uses TRBV6-5 and TRBJ2-5; 7 bases fit TRBD2. The germline gives CDR1 MNHEY, CDR2 SVGAGI. Germline trimming cut 2 bases from V and 5 bases from J; bases unmatched to any gene: 8. This CDR3 has 15 residues. CDR3 DNA: TGTGCCAGCAGTTACGGGAGGGTGGCACTGGAGACCCAGTACTTC. It specifies CASSYGRVALETQYF.

The rearrangement joins TRBV5-4 to TRBJ2-4; D gene ambiguous. The germline V gene has CDR1 SGHNT and CDR2 YYREEE (reference sequence). CDR3 length: 11 amino acids. The ends were cut back, 4 bases at V and 4 bases at J, with 3 bases in the middle. This CDR3 is CASSVKNIQYF. The CDR3 region has the DNA TGTGCCAGCAGCGTAAAAAACATTCAGTACTTC.

This clone was detected once. The rearrangement links TRBV6-6 to TRBJ1-1, with 7 nucleotides matching TRBD1. The CDR3 length is 16 residues. Germline V gene lookup returns CDR1 MNHNY and CDR2 SVGAGI (reference sequence). Trimming removed 2 bases from V and 1 base from J; junction bases left unmatched: 7. CDR3 nucleotide sequence: TGTGCCAGCAGTTACAGTGCAGGGGGTGGGAACACTGAAGCTTTCTTT. This encodes CASSYSAGGGNTEAFF.

The rearrangement links TRBV9 to TRBJ2-7, with 10 bases aligning to TRBD2. CDR3 length equals 15 residues. Germline V gene lookup returns CDR1 SGDLS and CDR2 YYNGEE. The J segment lost 0 bases and the V segment lost 5 bases, leaving 5 bases of the junction unmatched. The CDR3 DNA is TGTGCCAGCAGTCCTAGCGGGAGCGGCTCCTACGAGCAGTACTTC. Protein sequence: CASSPSGSGSYEQYF.

The V and J genes are TRBV5-4 and TRBJ2-2; 8 nucleotides line up with TRBD1. The germline V gene has CDR1 SGHNT and CDR2 YYREEE (reference sequence). This CDR3 has 17 residues. With 4 bases clipped from V and 4 bases from J, the junction kept 12 bases outside the gene matches. This chain's CDR3 is CASSPAAGGITTGELFF. In DNA form, the CDR3 reads TGTGCCAGCAGCCCGGCGGCAGGGGGCATTACCACCGGGGAGCTGTTTTTT.

This clone was counted once. The CDR3 sequence: CASSLDLTGIGNTIYF. As DNA, the CDR3 is TGCGCCAGCAGCTTGGATTTAACGGGAATCGGGAACACCATATATTTT. The rearrangement links TRBV5-1 to TRBJ1-3; no clear D gene. Germline V gives CDR1 SGHRS, CDR2 YFSETQ. V was shortened by 0 bases and J by 7 bases, with 17 bases between the two germline ends. CDR3 length: 16 amino acids.

CDR3 nucleotides: TGTGCCAGCACCCCACACGTAGCGGGAGGGTATAATGAGCAGTTCTTC. Its protein is CASTPHVAGGYNEQFF. The chain employs TRBV28 and TRBJ2-1; 11 bases fit TRBD2. CDR3 length: 16 residues. The germline V gene has CDR1 MDHEN and CDR2 SYDVKM. J was trimmed by 7 bases and V by 7 bases; bases with no gene match: 12.

Comment on this clone: This sample also contains other DNA sequences that code for the same CDR3. The V gene is TRBV28, the J gene TRBJ2-5; 7 nucleotides align to TRBD1. CDR1 MDHEN and CDR2 SYDVKM come from the germline V gene. CDR3 length: 14 amino acids. The V and J ends lost 5 bases and 4 bases, in that order; junction bases with no gene match: 7. The CDR3 DNA is TGTGCCAGCAGTCCTCGACAGGGCCGAGAGACCCAGTACTTC. As protein: CASSPRQGRETQYF.

The V call is TRBV2, the J call TRBJ1-1; D gene uncertain. This CDR3 has 14 amino acids. CDR1 and CDR2 (germline): SNHLY, FYNNEI. The V end lost 1 base, the J end lost 2 bases, and 8 bases lay between the germline ends. CDR3 sequence reads: CASSEGALNTEAFF. The DNA for the CDR3 is TGTGCCAGCAGTGAAGGTGCGTTAAACACTGAAGCTTTCTTT. The full variable domain, its missing parts supplied by reference TRBV2 and TRBJ1-1, is EPEVTQTPSHQVTQMGQEVILRCVPISNHLYFYWYRQILGQKVEFLVSFYNNEISEKSEIFDDQFSVERPDGSNFTLKIRSTKLEDSAMYFCASSEGALNTEAFFGQGTRLTVV.

V gene TRBV6-5 combines with J gene TRBJ2-7; D is unclear. Looked up from germline, CDR1 is MNHEY and CDR2 is SVGAGI. V lost 6 bases and J 4 bases, leaving 19 bases between the germline ends. The CDR3 contains 15 residues. CDR3 in amino acids: CASRLRPRDGYEQYF. CDR3 DNA: TGTGCCAGCAGATTACGACCCCGAGATGGGTACGAGCAGTACTTC.

This clone was seen a single time. The genes are TRBV14 and TRBJ2-5, with a possible D match to TRBD1 (6 bases). V was shortened by 2 bases and J by 0 bases, with 10 bases between the two germline ends. The CDR3 totals 15 residues. From germline, CDR1 is SGHDN and CDR2 FVKESK. CDR3 DNA sequence: TGTGCCAGCAGCCAAACTACAGGGAACCAAGAGACCCAGTACTTC. It is translated as CASSQTTGNQETQYF.

The CDR3 loop is CASSGGQGYNQPQHF. The CDR3 nucleotides read TGTGCCAGCAGTGGAGGACAGGGGTACAATCAGCCCCAGCATTTT. The chain couples TRBV6-1 to TRBJ1-5; 9 nucleotides agree with TRBD1. Germline lookup yields CDR1 MNHNS and CDR2 SASEGT. Unmatched junction bases numbered 4, after V lost 4 bases and J lost 3 bases. The CDR3 contains 15 residues.

The genes are TRBV11-2 and TRBJ2-2, with 8 bases fitting TRBD2. The CDR3 spans 16 residues. The germline V gene has CDR1 SGHAT and CDR2 FQNNGV. V shed 2 bases and J 7 bases; nucleotides not matched to a gene: 9. DNA for the CDR3: TGTGCCAGCAGCTTACAGGCGGGAGGAGTCGACGGGGAGCTGTTTTTT. It is translated as CASSLQAGGVDGELFF.

The chain recombines TRBV10-2 with TRBJ2-3; possibly TRBD1 for D (6 bases). This CDR3 contains 14 residues. V was trimmed by 3 bases and J by 1 base, leaving 8 bases between them. Germline CDR1 WSHSY, CDR2 SAAADI. The CDR3 is CASSDRGRTDTQYF. CDR3 coding DNA: TGCGCCAGCAGTGACAGGGGTCGCACAGATACGCAGTATTTT.

The chain's CDR3 is CASSPGTHSYEQYF. DNA for the CDR3: TGTGCCAGCAGCCCCGGGACTCATTCCTACGAGCAGTACTTC. The chain uses TRBV9 and TRBJ2-7, with D maybe TRBD2 (6 bases). The V and J ends lost 4 bases and 1 base respectively, with 12 bases between them. CDR1 is SGDLS, CDR2 YYNGEE, per germline. The CDR3 is 14 amino acids.

Of note for this clone: Distinct nucleotide sequences in the sample also encode this CDR3. This chain joins TRBV5-1 and TRBJ2-1; TRBD1 matches 11 bases. V gave up 4 bases and J gave up 3 bases; unmatched junction bases: 3. Germline lookup yields CDR1 SGHRS and CDR2 YFSETQ. This CDR3 is built from 15 residues. The CDR3 nucleotides read TGCGCCAGCAGCGCGGGGACAGGGGGCTACAATGAGCAGTTCTTC. Translated: CASSAGTGGYNEQFF.

To note about this clone: Other nucleotide sequences in the sample specify the same CDR3. The rearrangement joins TRBV5-1 to TRBJ2-7; TRBD1 is a possible D gene (5 bases). This CDR3 region has 14 residues. Trimming took off 4 bases at V and 0 bases at J, with 11 bases between the two ends. CDR1 and CDR2 from the germline V gene are SGHRS and YFSETQ. The CDR3 bases are TGCGCCAGCAGCCCCGACAGTAACTCCTACGAGCAGTACTTC. Translation gives CASSPDSNSYEQYF. The entire variable domain, with the rest obtained from reference TRBV5-1 and TRBJ2-7, is as follows: KAGVTQTPRYLIKTRGQQVTLSCSPISGHRSVSWYQQTPGQGLQFLFEYFSETQRNKGNFPGRFSGRQFSNSRSEMNVSTLELGDSALYLCASSPDSNSYEQYFGPGTRLTVT.

The chain joins TRBV27 to TRBJ1-2; weak D call: TRBD1 (6 bases). Trimming stripped 5 bases from V and 4 bases from J, with 14 bases between. Per the germline V gene, CDR1 is MNHEY and CDR2 is SMNVEV (reference sequence). The CDR3 runs to 14 residues. This CDR3 is CASSPTGAVYGYTF. CDR3 DNA: TGTGCCAGCAGTCCGACAGGCGCTGTCTATGGCTACACCTTC.

The chain has TRBV11-2 and TRBJ2-3; D not resolved. CDR3 size: 15 residues. The germline V and J ends were trimmed by 1 base and 0 bases, with 8 bases remaining between them. The germline V gene encodes CDR1 SGHAT and CDR2 FQNNGV. CDR3 amino acids: CASSLGHLSTDTQYF. In DNA form, the CDR3 reads TGTGCCAGCAGCTTAGGGCACTTAAGCACAGATACGCAGTATTTT.